This passage covers 15 T cell receptor beta chains from one sample sequenced in a study of blood T cell repertoires in COVID-19 (dated by TCRdb to the early 2020s). Library preparation used the immunoSEQ multiplex PCR assay. The table was pulled from immuneACCESS by TCRdb, which kept in-frame rearrangements only. Such tables lose some clones; where checked, under half of the loss comes from unresolved V genes, and the rest has no known cause. The sample table shows 200,000 or so clones, and around 85% are seen once. Approximately 4.2% of the sample belongs to the ten largest clones. Material for sequencing was PBMCs or T cells enriched from blood (not recorded which). These receptors all come from a middle-aged woman with acute COVID-19.

The rearrangement joins TRBV7-9 to TRBJ2-7; D call uncertain. Germline lookup yields CDR1 SEHNR and CDR2 FQNEAQ (reference sequence). V lost 6 bases and J 2 bases, leaving 8 bases between the germline ends. CDR3 length: 12 residues. DNA for the CDR3: TGTGCCAGCAGTTCACGAGCCTACGAGCAGTACTTC. It translates to CASSSRAYEQYF.

The chain links TRBV4-1 to TRBJ2-1; 10 bases fit TRBD2. The CDR3 has 15 residues. In germline, CDR1 is MGHRA, CDR2 YSYEKL. The V and J ends lost 1 base and 9 bases, in that order; junction bases with no gene match: 6. CDR3 residues: CASSQVSSGSGEQFF. CDR3 DNA sequence: TGCGCCAGCAGCCAAGTGTCTAGCGGGAGTGGTGAGCAGTTCTTC.

This chain connects TRBV14 to TRBJ2-3; 9 nucleotides align to TRBD2. This CDR3 region has 15 residues. V shed 0 bases and J 4 bases; nucleotides not matched to a gene: 2. Germline CDR1 and CDR2: SGHDN and FVKESK. As DNA, the CDR3 is TGTGCCAGCAGCCAAGATCAGCGGGGGGCAGATACGCAGTATTTT. Its protein is CASSQDQRGADTQYF.

V usage is TRBV5-8 and J usage is TRBJ2-2; 10 nucleotides agree with TRBD2. Germline V gives CDR1 SGHTS, CDR2 YDEGEE. Germline trimming cut 4 bases from V and 4 bases from J; bases unmatched to any gene: 4. CDR3 length: 15 amino acids. For the CDR3, the DNA is TGTGCCAGCAGCCTTCGGACTAGCGGCACCGGGGAGCTGTTTTTT. Translated, it gives CASSLRTSGTGELFF.

V is TRBV7-9 and J is TRBJ1-6; the D gene is possibly TRBD1 (5 bases). Germline assignment: CDR1 SEHNR and CDR2 FQNEAQ (reference sequence). The CDR3 runs to 15 residues. Trimming cost V 5 bases and J 4 bases, with 12 bases left between them. CDR3 region: CASSITGTYNSPLHF. The CDR3 nucleotides are TGTGCCAGCAGCATAACCGGGACTTATAATTCACCCCTCCACTTT.

This clone appeared once. The chain combines TRBV15 with TRBJ2-7; 7 nucleotides match TRBD1. This CDR3 has 15 residues. V gave up 3 bases and J gave up 6 bases; unmatched junction bases: 11. Germline CDR1 reads LNHNV; CDR2 reads YYDKDF (reference sequence). The CDR3 region is CATSSGTEPVSEQYF. CDR3 DNA sequence: TGTGCCACCAGCAGCGGGACAGAACCTGTGAGCGAGCAGTACTTC.

The DNA of the CDR3 is TGTGCCAGTAGTATAGAGAGGCCTGGGGCCAACGTCCTGACTTTC. As protein: CASSIERPGANVLTF. The J gene is TRBJ2-6, the V gene TRBV19; no clear D gene. Germline CDR1 and CDR2: LNHDA and SQIVND (reference sequence). The CDR3 spans 15 residues. Trimming removed 0 bases at V and 2 bases at J, with 5 bases between.

The rearrangement uses TRBV5-1 and TRBJ2-7; 9 bases are a match to TRBD1. The germline CDR1 and CDR2 sequences are SGHRS and YFSETQ. V was pared by 3 bases and J by 4 bases, with 14 bases of the junction left unmatched. CDR3 size: 17 residues. CDR3 nucleotides: TGCGCCAGCAGCTCGACTCCCCTACAGGGGGCGAATTACGAGCAGTACTTC. Amino acids: CASSSTPLQGANYEQYF.

This clone appeared a few times. The rearrangement joins TRBV27 to TRBJ2-1, with TRBD2 matching 14 bases. V lost 4 bases and J lost 2; bases outside the gene matches: 13. Germline CDR1 reads MNHEY; CDR2 reads SMNVEV (reference sequence). This CDR3 is built from 20 residues. This CDR3 reads CASSSQTGTSGSGAYNEQFF. The CDR3 coding sequence is TGTGCCAGCAGTTCACAAACGGGGACTAGCGGGAGTGGGGCCTACAATGAGCAGTTCTTC.

The rearrangement links TRBV4-2 to TRBJ2-4, with D unresolved. Germline values: CDR1 LGHNA, CDR2 YNFKEQ. The CDR3 consists of 15 residues. The ends were cut back, 0 bases at V and 0 bases at J, with 6 bases in the middle. CDR3 coding DNA: TGTGCCAGCAGCCAAGATAGACTAGCCAAAAACATTCAGTACTTC. Its translation is CASSQDRLAKNIQYF.

The J gene is TRBJ1-3, the V gene TRBV2; tentative D call: TRBD1 (5 bases). V lost 2 bases to trimming and J lost 5 bases, with 10 bases between them. This CDR3 spans 14 amino acids. Germline V CDR1 and CDR2: SNHLY, FYNNEI. The CDR3 DNA reads TGTGCCAGCAGTGAAAGGGGAGGCAGAAACACCATATATTTT. This encodes CASSERGGRNTIYF.

This clone was counted once. The J gene is TRBJ1-1, the V gene TRBV7-9, with 9 bases identical to TRBD1. Germline V gene lookup returns CDR1 SEHNR and CDR2 FQNEAQ (reference sequence). The CDR3 totals 14 residues. The trim removed 4 bases at V and 4 bases at J, leaving 4 bases unmatched. The CDR3 DNA sequence: TGTGCCAGCAGCTCCTTGACAGGGGGCACTGAAGCTTTCTTT. Residues: CASSSLTGGTEAFF.

The V gene is TRBV11-1, the J gene TRBJ1-1, with TRBD1 as a possible D gene (6 bases). The CDR3 is made up of 14 amino acids. The ends were cut back, 5 bases at V and 7 bases at J, with 17 bases in the middle. Germline V gene sequence: CDR1 SGHAT, CDR2 FQDESV (reference sequence). CDR3 protein: CASSPHTDSDEAFF. CDR3 in DNA: TGTGCCAGCAGCCCACACACGGACAGTGATGAAGCTTTCTTT.

This sequence joins TRBV11-2 and TRBJ2-7, with 8 bases fitting TRBD1. The CDR3 is 15 residues long. After removal of 3 bases from V and 3 bases from J, the junction contained 7 bases not matched to a gene. The germline V gene has CDR1 SGHAT and CDR2 FQNNGV. CDR3 sequence reads: CASSFGQGHGYEQYF. The CDR3 DNA sequence: TGTGCCAGCAGCTTTGGACAGGGTCATGGCTACGAGCAGTACTTC. The variable domain in full, completed from reference TRBV11-2 and TRBJ2-7, reads EAGVAQSPRYKIIEKRQSVAFWCNPISGHATLYWYQQILGQGPKLLIQFQNNGVVDDSQLPKDRFSAERLKGVDSTLKIQPAKLEDSAVYLCASSFGQGHGYEQYFGPGTRLTVT.

This chain uses TRBV24-1 with TRBJ1-2; D call uncertain. Trimming removed 3 bases from V and 7 bases from J, with 8 bases in between. CDR1 is KGHDR and CDR2 is SFDVKD in the germline V gene. The CDR3 runs to 12 residues. The chain's CDR3 is CATSDGSRGYTF. CDR3 nucleotides: TGTGCCACCAGTGATGGGAGTCGTGGCTACACCTTC.